Here is one TCR beta chain with its context. The sample originates from a study of cytomegalovirus exposure and HLA in healthy donors. The PCR used 60 Vbeta and 13 Jbeta primers. Assay: immunoSEQ multiplex PCR; the TCRdb copy retains only in-frame clones and omits some. The sample holds some 160,000 clones, roughly three quarters seen once. Sequencing was done on a sample of PBMCs. The TCR originated in a woman aged 40-49 years in good health and CMV-seronegative.

The CDR3 sequence is CASSLGTSGGNEQYF. The CDR3 nucleotides read TGCGCCAGCAGCCTAGGGACTAGCGGGGGCAACGAGCAGTACTTC. The chain is built from TRBV5-1 and TRBJ2-7; 14 bases fit TRBD2. The CDR3 is 15 amino acids. V lost 4 bases and J lost 5; bases outside the gene matches: 5. Germline CDR1 and CDR2: SGHRS and YFSETQ.